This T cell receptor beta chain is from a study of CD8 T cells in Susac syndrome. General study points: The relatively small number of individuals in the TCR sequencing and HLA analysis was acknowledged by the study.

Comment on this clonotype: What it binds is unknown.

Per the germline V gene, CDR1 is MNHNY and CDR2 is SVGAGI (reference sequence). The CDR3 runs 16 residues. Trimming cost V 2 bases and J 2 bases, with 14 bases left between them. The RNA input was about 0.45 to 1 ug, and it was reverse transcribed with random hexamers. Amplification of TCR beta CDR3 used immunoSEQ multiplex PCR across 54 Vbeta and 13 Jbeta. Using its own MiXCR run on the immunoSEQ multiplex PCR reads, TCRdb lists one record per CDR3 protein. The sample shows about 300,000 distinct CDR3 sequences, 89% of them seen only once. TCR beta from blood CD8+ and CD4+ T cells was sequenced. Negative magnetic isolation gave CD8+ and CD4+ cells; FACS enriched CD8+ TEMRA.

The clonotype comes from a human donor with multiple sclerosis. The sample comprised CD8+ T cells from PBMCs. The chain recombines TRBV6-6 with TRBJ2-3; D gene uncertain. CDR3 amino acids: CASSYHTLAFTDTQYF. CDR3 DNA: TGTGCCAGCAGTTACCACACGCTCGCCTTCACAGATACGCAGTATTTT.